These T cell receptor beta chains were read from a single sample in a study of blood T cell repertoires in COVID-19. Produced via immunoSEQ multiplex PCR; TCRdb's table is partial and in-frame only. The sample holds fewer than 110,000 clones, 88% seen once. Sequencing used peripheral blood. The receptors stem from a human donor in a cohort sampled during active COVID-19. Both conserved end residues are part of each CDR3. Fields, in order: J gene, D gene, V gene, clone size, CDR3 protein, CDR3 DNA. A D gene is named only where the DNA matches it firmly. Not all rows give a size; the values are once, few, many and, for expanded clones, a class.

j_gene: TRBJ2-7; d_gene: -; v_gene: TRBV5-1; abundance: -; CDR3aa: CASSLFQIRGPLLQGQQYF; CDR3nt: TGCGCCAGCAGCTTGTTCCAGATCAGGGGACCGCTCCTACAGGGTCAGCAGTACTTC
j_gene: TRBJ1-6; d_gene: -; v_gene: TRBV5-4; abundance: -; CDR3aa: CASSFPGENSPLHF; CDR3nt: TGTGCCAGCAGCTTCCCAGGGGAGAATTCACCCCTCCACTTT
j_gene: TRBJ1-2; d_gene: -; v_gene: TRBV6-5; abundance: -; CDR3aa: CASSYVGGYGYTF; CDR3nt: TGTGCCAGCAGTTACGTAGGGGGTTATGGCTACACCTTC
j_gene: TRBJ2-7; d_gene: TRBD1; v_gene: TRBV5-3; abundance: -; CDR3aa: CARSLRTGRYEQYF; CDR3nt: TGTGCCAGAAGCTTAAGGACAGGACGCTACGAGCAGTACTTC
j_gene: TRBJ2-1; d_gene: -; v_gene: TRBV19; abundance: -; CDR3aa: CASSIGWQNNEQFF; CDR3nt: TGTGCCAGTAGTATAGGGTGGCAGAACAATGAGCAGTTCTTC
j_gene: TRBJ2-7; d_gene: -; v_gene: TRBV5-1; abundance: -; CDR3aa: CASSLPTGLQALQDYEQYF; CDR3nt: TGCGCCAGCAGCTTGCCCACGGGACTCCAGGCCCTTCAGGACTACGAGCAGTACTTC
j_gene: TRBJ2-3; d_gene: TRBD2; v_gene: TRBV11-2; abundance: few; CDR3aa: CASSSGGGAAADTQYF; CDR3nt: TGTGCCAGCAGCTCCGGCGGGGGGGCGGCCGCAGATACGCAGTATTTT
j_gene: TRBJ1-2; d_gene: -; v_gene: TRBV27; abundance: few; CDR3aa: CASSLIPSAGWTLVGYTF; CDR3nt: TGTGCCAGCAGTTTAATCCCCTCGGCAGGGTGGACCCTTGTGGGCTACACCTTC
j_gene: TRBJ2-5; d_gene: -; v_gene: TRBV5-4; abundance: few; CDR3aa: CASSFLDLEETQYF; CDR3nt: TGTGCCAGCAGCTTTTTAGATCTTGAAGAGACCCAGTACTTC
j_gene: TRBJ1-2; d_gene: TRBD1; v_gene: TRBV9; abundance: -; CDR3aa: CASSLTPDRGQPTF; CDR3nt: TGTGCCAGCAGCCTAACCCCGGACAGGGGACAGCCCACCTTC
j_gene: TRBJ2-1; d_gene: TRBD2; v_gene: TRBV5-1; abundance: -; CDR3aa: CASSLGLALNNEQFF; CDR3nt: TGCGCCAGCAGCCTCGGACTAGCGCTGAACAATGAGCAGTTCTTC
j_gene: TRBJ1-6; d_gene: -; v_gene: TRBV5-1; abundance: -; CDR3aa: CASSLGVDSPLHF; CDR3nt: TGCGCCAGCAGCTTGGGAGTGGATTCACCCCTCCACTTT
j_gene: TRBJ2-3; d_gene: TRBD2; v_gene: TRBV5-6; abundance: -; CDR3aa: CASSLVGLAVSTDTQYF; CDR3nt: TGTGCCAGCAGCTTGGTTGGACTAGCGGTGTCCACAGATACGCAGTATTTT
j_gene: TRBJ2-1; d_gene: TRBD2; v_gene: TRBV18; abundance: -; CDR3aa: CASSPERGHGNEQFF; CDR3nt: TGTGCCAGCTCACCAGAGCGGGGGCACGGCAATGAGCAGTTCTTC
j_gene: TRBJ1-2; d_gene: -; v_gene: TRBV12-3/TRBV12-4; abundance: once; CDR3aa: CASSLATLGGNTF; CDR3nt: TGTGCCAGCAGTTTAGCAACCCTAGGGGGAAACACCTTC
j_gene: TRBJ2-3; d_gene: -; v_gene: TRBV7-9; abundance: -; CDR3aa: CASSGRAVEGTDTQYF; CDR3nt: TGTGCCAGCAGCGGCAGGGCGGTGGAAGGCACAGATACGCAGTATTTT
j_gene: TRBJ2-3; d_gene: -; v_gene: TRBV5-6; abundance: -; CDR3aa: CASSSPGRGTDTQYF; CDR3nt: TGTGCCAGCAGCTCCCCGGGTCGCGGCACAGATACGCAGTATTTT
j_gene: TRBJ1-2; d_gene: -; v_gene: TRBV5-5; abundance: -; CDR3aa: CASSWAPPGGGGYTF; CDR3nt: TGTGCCAGCAGCTGGGCCCCACCGGGGGGAGGTGGCTACACCTTC
j_gene: TRBJ2-1; d_gene: TRBD2; v_gene: TRBV9; abundance: -; CDR3aa: CASRTSGSINEQFF; CDR3nt: TGTGCCAGCAGGACTAGCGGGAGTATCAATGAGCAGTTCTTC
j_gene: TRBJ1-2; d_gene: -; v_gene: TRBV6-5; abundance: -; CDR3aa: CASGHARDNPYGYTF; CDR3nt: TGTGCCAGCGGACATGCCAGGGACAACCCCTATGGCTACACCTTC
j_gene: TRBJ1-1; d_gene: -; v_gene: TRBV5-1; abundance: -; CDR3aa: CASSFGLNEENTEAFF; CDR3nt: TGCGCCAGCAGCTTCGGACTAAACGAGGAAAACACTGAAGCTTTCTTT
j_gene: TRBJ2-7; d_gene: TRBD1; v_gene: TRBV18; abundance: -; CDR3aa: CASSPTGVEQYF; CDR3nt: TGTGCCAGCTCACCGACAGGGGTCGAGCAGTACTTC
j_gene: TRBJ1-2; d_gene: -; v_gene: TRBV15; abundance: -; CDR3aa: CATSSWGGDDYGYTF; CDR3nt: TGTGCCACCAGCAGTTGGGGGGGCGACGACTATGGCTACACCTTC
j_gene: TRBJ2-3; d_gene: -; v_gene: TRBV27; abundance: once; CDR3aa: CASSFGGLSTDTQYF; CDR3nt: TGTGCCAGCAGTTTCGGGGGACTGAGCACAGATACGCAGTATTTT
j_gene: TRBJ1-1; d_gene: -; v_gene: TRBV5-6; abundance: -; CDR3aa: CASSLARGQRVANTEAFF; CDR3nt: TGTGCCAGCAGCTTGGCTCGCGGACAGAGGGTGGCGAACACTGAAGCTTTCTTT
j_gene: TRBJ1-1; d_gene: -; v_gene: TRBV11-1; abundance: -; CDR3aa: CASSPRTLPGAEAFF; CDR3nt: TGTGCCAGCAGCCCTCGGACACTGCCGGGGGCTGAAGCTTTCTTT
j_gene: TRBJ2-5; d_gene: -; v_gene: TRBV18; abundance: -; CDR3aa: CASSQVQGLQETQYF; CDR3nt: TGTGCCAGCTCCCAGGTCCAGGGATTACAAGAGACCCAGTACTTC
j_gene: TRBJ2-1; d_gene: -; v_gene: TRBV5-1; abundance: -; CDR3aa: CASSLVRYYNEQFF; CDR3nt: TGCGCCAGCAGCTTGGTCAGGTACTACAATGAGCAGTTCTTC
j_gene: TRBJ2-1; d_gene: TRBD2; v_gene: TRBV6-2/TRBV6-3; abundance: -; CDR3aa: CASSYPLAGLSYNEQFF; CDR3nt: TGTGCCAGCAGTTACCCCCTAGCGGGGCTCTCCTACAATGAGCAGTTCTTC
j_gene: TRBJ2-3; d_gene: TRBD2; v_gene: TRBV5-1; abundance: -; CDR3aa: CASSLTSGSEDTQYF; CDR3nt: TGCGCCAGCAGCTTAACTAGCGGGAGTGAAGATACGCAGTATTTT
j_gene: TRBJ1-2; d_gene: TRBD1; v_gene: TRBV29-1; abundance: -; CDR3aa: CSGRLLGTGGDYGYTF; CDR3nt: TGCAGCGGTCGGCTCCTAGGGACAGGGGGCGATTATGGCTACACCTTC
j_gene: TRBJ2-7; d_gene: TRBD2; v_gene: TRBV20-1; abundance: -; CDR3aa: CSASDPGLAGYEQYF; CDR3nt: TGCAGTGCTAGTGATCCGGGACTAGCGGGCTACGAGCAGTACTTC
j_gene: TRBJ2-3; d_gene: -; v_gene: TRBV28; abundance: -; CDR3aa: CASSLQRDTQYF; CDR3nt: TGTGCCAGCAGTTTACAGCGCGATACGCAGTATTTT
j_gene: TRBJ2-7; d_gene: -; v_gene: TRBV7-8; abundance: -; CDR3aa: CASNPDRAYEQYF; CDR3nt: TGTGCCAGCAACCCCGACAGAGCCTACGAGCAGTACTTC
j_gene: TRBJ1-6; d_gene: TRBD1; v_gene: TRBV19; abundance: medium-sized; CDR3aa: CASRQQQGVGNSPLHF; CDR3nt: TGTGCCAGTAGACAACAACAGGGGGTCGGTAATTCACCCCTCCACTTT
j_gene: TRBJ2-7; d_gene: -; v_gene: TRBV2; abundance: -; CDR3aa: CATLGQPRFEQYF; CDR3nt: TGTGCCACTCTCGGACAGCCCCGATTCGAGCAGTACTTC
j_gene: TRBJ2-5; d_gene: TRBD2; v_gene: TRBV19; abundance: -; CDR3aa: CASRGSGVETQYF; CDR3nt: TGTGCCAGTAGGGGTAGCGGGGTGGAGACCCAGTACTTC
j_gene: TRBJ2-7; d_gene: -; v_gene: TRBV19; abundance: few; CDR3aa: CASSPQGGAPYEQYF; CDR3nt: TGTGCCAGTAGTCCCCAGGGCGGGGCTCCCTACGAGCAGTACTTC
j_gene: TRBJ1-3; d_gene: -; v_gene: TRBV15; abundance: -; CDR3aa: CATSRVPSNTIYF; CDR3nt: TGTGCCACCAGCAGAGTTCCGTCGAACACCATATATTTT
j_gene: TRBJ1-2; d_gene: -; v_gene: TRBV7-2; abundance: -; CDR3aa: CASSPGGGNYGYTF; CDR3nt: TGTGCCAGCAGCCCGGGGGGGGGTAACTATGGCTACACCTTC
j_gene: TRBJ2-1; d_gene: -; v_gene: TRBV6-4; abundance: -; CDR3aa: CASSAQQGYNEQFF; CDR3nt: TGTGCCAGCAGTGCCCAACAGGGATACAATGAGCAGTTCTTC
j_gene: TRBJ1-2; d_gene: -; v_gene: TRBV6-9; abundance: -; CDR3aa: CASPRKWNYGYTF; CDR3nt: TGTGCCAGCCCGAGGAAATGGAACTATGGCTACACCTTC
j_gene: TRBJ1-2; d_gene: TRBD1; v_gene: TRBV18; abundance: -; CDR3aa: CASSLSGQGGYGYTF; CDR3nt: TGTGCCAGCTCACTGTCGGGACAGGGTGGTTATGGCTACACCTTC
j_gene: TRBJ2-5; d_gene: -; v_gene: TRBV7-7; abundance: -; CDR3aa: CASSLVRTGQETQYF; CDR3nt: TGTGCTAGCAGCTTAGTCCGGACTGGGCAAGAGACCCAGTACTTC
j_gene: TRBJ2-5; d_gene: TRBD2; v_gene: TRBV6-5; abundance: -; CDR3aa: CASSPGGPETQYF; CDR3nt: TGTGCCAGCAGCCCGGGGGGGCCGGAGACCCAGTACTTC
j_gene: TRBJ2-2; d_gene: -; v_gene: TRBV25-1; abundance: -; CDR3aa: CASSGRRDSHGELFF; CDR3nt: TGTGCCAGCAGTGGAAGGCGAGACAGCCACGGGGAGCTGTTTTTT
j_gene: TRBJ2-1; d_gene: TRBD1; v_gene: TRBV3-1/TRBV3-2; abundance: -; CDR3aa: CASSPVPGQGANEQFF; CDR3nt: TGTGCCAGCAGCCCCGTCCCGGGACAGGGGGCCAATGAGCAGTTCTTC
j_gene: TRBJ1-1; d_gene: -; v_gene: TRBV19; abundance: -; CDR3aa: CASSLTVNTEAFF; CDR3nt: TGTGCCAGTAGTCTCACAGTTAACACTGAAGCTTTCTTT
j_gene: TRBJ2-1; d_gene: TRBD1; v_gene: TRBV14; abundance: -; CDR3aa: CASSQEPGQGDNEQFF; CDR3nt: TGTGCCAGCAGCCAAGAACCGGGACAGGGCGACAATGAGCAGTTCTTC